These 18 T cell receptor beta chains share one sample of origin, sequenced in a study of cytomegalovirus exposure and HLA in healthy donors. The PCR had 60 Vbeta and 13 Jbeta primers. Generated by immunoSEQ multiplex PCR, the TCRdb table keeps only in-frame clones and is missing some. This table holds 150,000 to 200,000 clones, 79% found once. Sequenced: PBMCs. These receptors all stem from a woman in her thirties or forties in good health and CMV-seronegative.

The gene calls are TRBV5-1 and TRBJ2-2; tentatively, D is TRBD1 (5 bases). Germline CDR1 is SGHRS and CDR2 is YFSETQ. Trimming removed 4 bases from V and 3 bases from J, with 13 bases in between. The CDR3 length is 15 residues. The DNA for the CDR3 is TGCGCCAGCAGCCTTCTCCAGGGTGACACCGGGGAGCTGTTTTTT. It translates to CASSLLQGDTGELFF. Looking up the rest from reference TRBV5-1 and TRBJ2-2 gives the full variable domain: KAGVTQTPRYLIKTRGQQVTLSCSPISGHRSVSWYQQTPGQGLQFLFEYFSETQRNKGNFPGRFSGRQFSNSRSEMNVSTLELGDSALYLCASSLLQGDTGELFFGEGSRLTVL.

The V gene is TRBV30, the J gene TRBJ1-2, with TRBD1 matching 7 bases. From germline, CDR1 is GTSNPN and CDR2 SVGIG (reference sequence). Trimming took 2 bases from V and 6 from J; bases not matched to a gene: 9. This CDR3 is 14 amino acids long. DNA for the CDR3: TGTGCCTGGAGTCTTCTGCAGGGGGTTGATGGCTACACCTTC. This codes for CAWSLLQGVDGYTF.

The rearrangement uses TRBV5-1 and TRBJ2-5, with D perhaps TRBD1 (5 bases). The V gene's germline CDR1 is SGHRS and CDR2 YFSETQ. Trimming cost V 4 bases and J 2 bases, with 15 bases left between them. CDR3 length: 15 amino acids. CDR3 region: CASSPGQQGQETQYF. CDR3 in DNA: TGCGCCAGCAGCCCAGGGCAGCAAGGACAAGAGACCCAGTACTTC.

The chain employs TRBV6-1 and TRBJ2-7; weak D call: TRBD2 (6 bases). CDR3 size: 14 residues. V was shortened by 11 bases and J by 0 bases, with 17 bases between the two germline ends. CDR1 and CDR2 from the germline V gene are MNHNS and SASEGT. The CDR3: CASTRDGSSYEQYF. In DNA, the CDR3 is TGTGCCTCGACTCGGGACGGGAGCTCCTACGAGCAGTACTTC.

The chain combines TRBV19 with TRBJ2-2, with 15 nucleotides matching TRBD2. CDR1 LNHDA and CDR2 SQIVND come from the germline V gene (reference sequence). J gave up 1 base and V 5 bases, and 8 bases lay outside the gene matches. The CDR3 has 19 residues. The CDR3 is CASSPHWTSGGENTGELFF. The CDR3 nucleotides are TGTGCCAGTAGTCCCCACTGGACTAGCGGGGGGGAGAACACCGGGGAGCTGTTTTTT.

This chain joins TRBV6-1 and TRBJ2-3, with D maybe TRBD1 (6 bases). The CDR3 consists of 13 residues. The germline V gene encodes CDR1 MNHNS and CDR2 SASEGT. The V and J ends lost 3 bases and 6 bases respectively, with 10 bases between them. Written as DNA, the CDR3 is TGTGCCAGCAGTGACCACAGGGCTGATACGCAGTATTTT. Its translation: CASSDHRADTQYF.

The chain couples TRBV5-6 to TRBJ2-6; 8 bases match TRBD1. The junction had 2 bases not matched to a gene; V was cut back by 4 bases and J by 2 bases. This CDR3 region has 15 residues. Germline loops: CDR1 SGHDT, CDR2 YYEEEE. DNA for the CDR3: TGTGCCAGCAGCACGACAGGGGCTGGGGCCAACGTCCTGACTTTC. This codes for CASSTTGAGANVLTF.

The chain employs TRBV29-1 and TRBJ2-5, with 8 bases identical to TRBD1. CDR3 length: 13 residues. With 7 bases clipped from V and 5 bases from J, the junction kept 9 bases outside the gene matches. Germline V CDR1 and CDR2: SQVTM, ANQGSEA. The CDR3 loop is CSGKTGGWETQYF. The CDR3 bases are TGCAGCGGAAAAACAGGGGGGTGGGAGACCCAGTACTTC.

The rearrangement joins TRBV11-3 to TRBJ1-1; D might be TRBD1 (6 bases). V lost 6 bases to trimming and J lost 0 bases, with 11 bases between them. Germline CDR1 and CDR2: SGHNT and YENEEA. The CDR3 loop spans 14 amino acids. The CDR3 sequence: CASRRAGVNTEAFF. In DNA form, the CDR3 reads TGTGCCAGCAGAAGGGCAGGGGTGAACACTGAAGCTTTCTTT. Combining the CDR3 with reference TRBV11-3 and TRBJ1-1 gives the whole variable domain EAGVVQSPRYKIIEKKQPVAFWCNPISGHNTLYWYLQNLGQGPELLIRYENEEAVDDSQLPKDRFSAERLKGVDSTLKIQPAELGDSAVYLCASRRAGVNTEAFFGQGTRLTVV.

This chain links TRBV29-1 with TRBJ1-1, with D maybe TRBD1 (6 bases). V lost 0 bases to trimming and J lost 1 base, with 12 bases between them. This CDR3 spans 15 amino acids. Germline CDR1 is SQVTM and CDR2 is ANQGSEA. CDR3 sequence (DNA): TGCAGCGTTGAAGATGACGACAGGACGAACACTGAAGCTTTCTTT. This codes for CSVEDDDRTNTEAFF.

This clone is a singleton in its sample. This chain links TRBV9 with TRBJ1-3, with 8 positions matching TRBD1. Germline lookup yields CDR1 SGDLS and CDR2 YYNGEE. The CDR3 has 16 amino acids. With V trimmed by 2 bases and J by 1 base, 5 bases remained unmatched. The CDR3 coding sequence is TGTGCCAGCAGCGTTTCAGGGGGCCTTTCTGGAAACACCATATATTTT. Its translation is CASSVSGGLSGNTIYF.

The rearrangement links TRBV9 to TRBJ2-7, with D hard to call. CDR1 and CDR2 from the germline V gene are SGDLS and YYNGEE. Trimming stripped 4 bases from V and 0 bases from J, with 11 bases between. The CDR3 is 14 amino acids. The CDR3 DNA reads TGTGCCAGCAGCCTAGGATCTACCTCCTACGAGCAGTACTTC. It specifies CASSLGSTSYEQYF.

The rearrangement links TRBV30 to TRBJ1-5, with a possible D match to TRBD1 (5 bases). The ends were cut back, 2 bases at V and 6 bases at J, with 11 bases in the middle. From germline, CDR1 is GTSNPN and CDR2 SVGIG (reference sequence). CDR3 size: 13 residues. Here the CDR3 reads CAWSPGNAQPQHF. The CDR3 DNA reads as TGTGCCTGGAGTCCAGGGAACGCTCAGCCCCAGCATTTT.

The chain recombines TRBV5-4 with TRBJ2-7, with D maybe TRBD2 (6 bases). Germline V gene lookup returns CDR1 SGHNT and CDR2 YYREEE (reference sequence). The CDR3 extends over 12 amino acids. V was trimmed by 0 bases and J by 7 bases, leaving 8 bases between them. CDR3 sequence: CASSLVGGEQYF. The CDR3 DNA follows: TGTGCCAGCAGCTTGGTGGGGGGAGAGCAGTACTTC.

The CDR3 spells CASRTSANTGELFF. The CDR3 DNA reads as TGTGCCAGCAGGACTAGCGCCAACACCGGGGAGCTGTTTTTT. The gene calls are TRBV2 and TRBJ2-2, with 8 bases lining up with TRBD2. CDR1 is SNHLY and CDR2 is FYNNEI in the germline V gene. The trim removed 6 bases at V and 2 bases at J, leaving 2 bases unmatched. This CDR3 has 14 amino acids.

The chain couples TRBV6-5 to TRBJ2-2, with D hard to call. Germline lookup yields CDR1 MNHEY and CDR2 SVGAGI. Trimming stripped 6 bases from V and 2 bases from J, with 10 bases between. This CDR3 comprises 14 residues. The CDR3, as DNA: TGTGCCAGCAGCCCACTCGCAAACACCGGGGAGCTGTTTTTT. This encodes CASSPLANTGELFF.

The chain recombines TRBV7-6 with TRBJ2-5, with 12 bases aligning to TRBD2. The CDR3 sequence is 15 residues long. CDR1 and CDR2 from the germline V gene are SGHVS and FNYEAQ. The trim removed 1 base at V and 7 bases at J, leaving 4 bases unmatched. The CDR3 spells CASSLEGLAGSTQYF. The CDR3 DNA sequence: TGTGCCAGCAGCTTAGAGGGACTAGCGGGTTCGACCCAGTACTTC.

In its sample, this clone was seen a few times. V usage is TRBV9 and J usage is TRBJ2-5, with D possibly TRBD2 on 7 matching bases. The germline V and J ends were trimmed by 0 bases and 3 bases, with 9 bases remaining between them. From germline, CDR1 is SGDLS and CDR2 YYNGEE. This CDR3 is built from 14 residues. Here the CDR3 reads CASSVEGGKETQYF. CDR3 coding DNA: TGTGCCAGCAGCGTAGAGGGGGGGAAAGAGACCCAGTACTTC.